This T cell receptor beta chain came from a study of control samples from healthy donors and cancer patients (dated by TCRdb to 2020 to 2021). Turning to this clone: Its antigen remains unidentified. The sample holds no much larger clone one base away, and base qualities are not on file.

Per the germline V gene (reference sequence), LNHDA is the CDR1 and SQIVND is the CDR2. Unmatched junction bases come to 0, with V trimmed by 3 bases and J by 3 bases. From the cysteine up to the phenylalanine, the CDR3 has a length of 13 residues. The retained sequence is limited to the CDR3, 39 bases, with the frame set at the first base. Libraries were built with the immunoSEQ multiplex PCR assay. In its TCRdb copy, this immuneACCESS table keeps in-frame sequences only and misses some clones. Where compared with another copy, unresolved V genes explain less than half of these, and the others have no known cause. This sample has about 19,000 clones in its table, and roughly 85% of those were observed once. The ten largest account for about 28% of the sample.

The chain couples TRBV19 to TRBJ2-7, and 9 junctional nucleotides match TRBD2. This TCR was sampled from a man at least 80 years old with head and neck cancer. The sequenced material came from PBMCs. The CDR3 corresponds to CASSMRGGYEQYF. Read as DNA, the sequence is TGTGCCAGTAGTATGCGGGGGGGCTACGAGCAGTACTTC. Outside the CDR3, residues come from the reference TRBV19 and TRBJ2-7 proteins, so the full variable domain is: DGGITQSPKYLFRKEGQNVTLSCEQNLNHDAMYWYRQDPGQGLRLIYYSQIVNDFQKGDIAEGYSVSREKKESFPLTVTSAQKNPTAFYLCASSMRGGYEQYFGPGTRLTVT.